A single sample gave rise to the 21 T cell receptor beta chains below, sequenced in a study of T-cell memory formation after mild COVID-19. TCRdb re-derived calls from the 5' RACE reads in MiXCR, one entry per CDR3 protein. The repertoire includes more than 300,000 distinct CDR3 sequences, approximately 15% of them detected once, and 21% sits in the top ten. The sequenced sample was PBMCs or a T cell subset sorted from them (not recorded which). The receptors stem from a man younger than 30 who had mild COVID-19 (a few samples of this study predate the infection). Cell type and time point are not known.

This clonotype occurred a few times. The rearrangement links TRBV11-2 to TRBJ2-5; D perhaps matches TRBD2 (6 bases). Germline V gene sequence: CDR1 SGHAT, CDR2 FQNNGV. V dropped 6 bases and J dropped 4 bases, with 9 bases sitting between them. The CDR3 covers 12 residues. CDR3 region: CASRGLRETQYF. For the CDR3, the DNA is TGTGCCAGCAGGGGACTCCGAGAGACCCAGTACTTC.

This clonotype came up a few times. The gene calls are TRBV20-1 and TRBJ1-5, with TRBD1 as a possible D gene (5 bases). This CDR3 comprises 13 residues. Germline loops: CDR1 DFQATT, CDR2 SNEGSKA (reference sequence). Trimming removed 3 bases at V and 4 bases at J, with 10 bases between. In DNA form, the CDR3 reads TGCAGTGCTAGCGGACACTGGAATCAGCCCCAGCATTTT. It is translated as CSASGHWNQPQHF.

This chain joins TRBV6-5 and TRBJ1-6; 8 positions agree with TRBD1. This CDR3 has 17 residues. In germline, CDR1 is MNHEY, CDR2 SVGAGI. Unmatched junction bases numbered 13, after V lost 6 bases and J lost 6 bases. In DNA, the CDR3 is TGTGCCAGCAGCCTTCCTCCAGGGGGCCCCTCTAATTCACCCCTCCACTTT. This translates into CASSLPPGGPSNSPLHF.

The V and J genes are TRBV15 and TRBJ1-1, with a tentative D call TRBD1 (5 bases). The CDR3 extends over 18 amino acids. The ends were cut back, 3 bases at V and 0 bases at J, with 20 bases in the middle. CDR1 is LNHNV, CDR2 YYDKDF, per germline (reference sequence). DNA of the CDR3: TGTGCCACCAGCAGCCGGCCGGTGGGGCTGGGGGTGAACACTGAAGCTTTCTTT. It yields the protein CATSSRPVGLGVNTEAFF.

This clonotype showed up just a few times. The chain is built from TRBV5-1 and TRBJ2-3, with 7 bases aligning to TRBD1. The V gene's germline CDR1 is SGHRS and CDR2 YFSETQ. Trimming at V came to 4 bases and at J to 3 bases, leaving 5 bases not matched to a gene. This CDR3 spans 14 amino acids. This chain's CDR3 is CASSTGQVTDTQYF. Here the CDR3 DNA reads TGCGCCAGCAGCACCGGACAGGTAACAGATACGCAGTATTTT. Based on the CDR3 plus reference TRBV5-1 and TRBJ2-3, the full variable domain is KAGVTQTPRYLIKTRGQQVTLSCSPISGHRSVSWYQQTPGQGLQFLFEYFSETQRNKGNFPGRFSGRQFSNSRSEMNVSTLELGDSALYLCASSTGQVTDTQYFGPGTRLTVL.

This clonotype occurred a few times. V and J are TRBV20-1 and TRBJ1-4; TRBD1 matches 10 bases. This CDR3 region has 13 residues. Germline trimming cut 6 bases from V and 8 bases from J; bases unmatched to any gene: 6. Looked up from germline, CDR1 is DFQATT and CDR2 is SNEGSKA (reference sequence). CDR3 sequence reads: CSARDRGGEKLFF. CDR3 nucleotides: TGCAGTGCGAGGGACAGGGGTGGCGAAAAACTGTTTTTT.

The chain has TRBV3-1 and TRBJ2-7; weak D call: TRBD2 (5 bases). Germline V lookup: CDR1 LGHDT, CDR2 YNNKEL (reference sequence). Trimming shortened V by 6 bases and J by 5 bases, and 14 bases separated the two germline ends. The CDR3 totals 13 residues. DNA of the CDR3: TGTGCCAGCAGTGCGCTAGCTCGCGACGAGCAGTACTTC. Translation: CASSALARDEQYF.

DNA for the CDR3: TGCGCCAGCAGAACAGGGTCGCGGAGCACAGATACGCAGTATTTT. It encodes CASRTGSRSTDTQYF. This sequence joins TRBV5-1 and TRBJ2-3; TRBD1 might be the D (6 bases). V lost 5 bases and J lost 0, with 13 bases in between. The germline V gene has CDR1 SGHRS and CDR2 YFSETQ. The CDR3 loop spans 15 amino acids.

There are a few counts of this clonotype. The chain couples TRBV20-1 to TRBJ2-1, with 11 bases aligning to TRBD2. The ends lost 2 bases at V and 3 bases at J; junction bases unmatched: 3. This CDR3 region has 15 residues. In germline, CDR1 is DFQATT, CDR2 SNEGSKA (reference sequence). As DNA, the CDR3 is TGCAGTGCTAGACTACTAGCGGGGGACTACAATGAGCAGTTCTTC. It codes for CSARLLAGDYNEQFF.

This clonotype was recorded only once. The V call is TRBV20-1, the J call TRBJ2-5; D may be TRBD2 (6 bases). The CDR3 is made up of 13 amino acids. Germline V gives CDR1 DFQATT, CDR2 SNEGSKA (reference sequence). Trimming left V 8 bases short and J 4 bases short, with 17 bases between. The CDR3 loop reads CSTGLGRGETQYF. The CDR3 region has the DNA TGCAGTACGGGACTTGGACGGGGAGAGACCCAGTACTTC.

The CDR3 region has the DNA TGTGCCAGCAGCTACCTCGGACTAGCGGGGGAGAGCTCCTACAATGAGCAGTTCTTC. Its protein product is CASSYLGLAGESSYNEQFF. V and J are TRBV7-8 and TRBJ2-1, with 13 positions matching TRBD2. The length of the CDR3 is 19 residues. V lost 4 bases to trimming and J lost 0 bases; unmatched junction nucleotides: 9. CDR1 and CDR2 (germline): SGHVS, FQNEAQ.

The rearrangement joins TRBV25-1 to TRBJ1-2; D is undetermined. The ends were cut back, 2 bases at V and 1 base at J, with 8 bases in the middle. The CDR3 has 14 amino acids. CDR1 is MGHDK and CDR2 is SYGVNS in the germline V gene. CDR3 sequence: CASSEQGSNYGYTF. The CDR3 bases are TGTGCCAGCAGTGAACAAGGGAGTAACTATGGCTACACCTTC.

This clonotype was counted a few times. CDR3 coding DNA: TGTGCCAGCGGGATCTACGAGCAGTACGTC. Translating gives CASGIYEQYV. The chain joins TRBV21-1 to TRBJ2-7. TRBV21-1 represents a pseudogene. The CDR3 sequence is 10 residues long.

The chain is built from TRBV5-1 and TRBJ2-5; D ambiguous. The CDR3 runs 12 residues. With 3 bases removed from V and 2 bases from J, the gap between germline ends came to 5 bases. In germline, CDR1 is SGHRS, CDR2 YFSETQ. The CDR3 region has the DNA TGCGCCAGCAGCTCACCACAAGAGACCCAGTACTTC. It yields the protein CASSSPQETQYF.

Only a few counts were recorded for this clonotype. DNA for the CDR3: TGCGCCAGCAGCTTGCCAGTGGGCACACAGCAAGAGACCCAGTACTTC. This codes for CASSLPVGTQQETQYF. The V and J genes are TRBV5-1 and TRBJ2-5; no clear D. Germline V gene sequence: CDR1 SGHRS, CDR2 YFSETQ. This CDR3 is built from 16 residues. V was clipped by 1 base and J by 2 bases, with 15 bases between them. Based on the CDR3 plus reference TRBV5-1 and TRBJ2-5, the full variable domain is KAGVTQTPRYLIKTRGQQVTLSCSPISGHRSVSWYQQTPGQGLQFLFEYFSETQRNKGNFPGRFSGRQFSNSRSEMNVSTLELGDSALYLCASSLPVGTQQETQYFGPGTRLLVL.

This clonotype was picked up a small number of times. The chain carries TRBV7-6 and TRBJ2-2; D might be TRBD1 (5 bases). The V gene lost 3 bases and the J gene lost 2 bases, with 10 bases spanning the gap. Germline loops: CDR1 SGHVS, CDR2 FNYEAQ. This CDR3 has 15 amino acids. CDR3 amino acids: CASSLGPDNTGELFF. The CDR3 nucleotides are TGTGCCAGCAGCTTGGGGCCGGACAACACCGGGGAGCTGTTTTTT.

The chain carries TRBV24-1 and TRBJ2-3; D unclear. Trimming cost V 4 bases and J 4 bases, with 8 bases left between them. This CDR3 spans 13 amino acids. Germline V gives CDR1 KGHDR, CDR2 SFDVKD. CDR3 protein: CATSDRRADTQYF. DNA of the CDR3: TGTGCCACCAGTGACCGTAGGGCAGATACGCAGTATTTT.

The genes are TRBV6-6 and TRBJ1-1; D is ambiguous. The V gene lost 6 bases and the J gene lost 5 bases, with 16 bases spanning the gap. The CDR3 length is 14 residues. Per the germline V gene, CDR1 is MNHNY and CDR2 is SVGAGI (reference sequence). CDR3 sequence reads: CASRLRTSTTEAFF. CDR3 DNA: TGTGCCAGCAGACTCAGGACTTCCACTACTGAAGCTTTCTTT.

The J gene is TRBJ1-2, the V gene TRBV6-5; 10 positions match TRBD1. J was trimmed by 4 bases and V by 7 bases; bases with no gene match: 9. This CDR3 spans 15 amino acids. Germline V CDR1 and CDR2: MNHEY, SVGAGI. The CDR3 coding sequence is TGTGCCAGCACCCGGGACAGGGGTCAAGTCTATGGCTACACCTTC. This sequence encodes CASTRDRGQVYGYTF.

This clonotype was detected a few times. The CDR3 DNA sequence: TGCAGCGTTGAAGTGGGGTATGTGTTCCGACCCCACTACAATGAGCAGTTCTTC. Protein: CSVEVGYVFRPHYNEQFF. The chain carries TRBV29-1 and TRBJ2-1; D gene unclear. The V gene lost 1 base and the J gene lost 3 bases, with 22 bases spanning the gap. Per germline, CDR1 SQVTM and CDR2 ANQGSEA. The CDR3 covers 18 residues.

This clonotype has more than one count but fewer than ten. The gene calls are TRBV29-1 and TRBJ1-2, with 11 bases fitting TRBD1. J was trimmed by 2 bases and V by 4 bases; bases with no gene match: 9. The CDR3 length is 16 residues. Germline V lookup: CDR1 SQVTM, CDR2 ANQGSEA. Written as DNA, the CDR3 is TGCAGCGTTGTTGGGGGACAGGGGGTGGAGAACTATGGCTACACCTTC. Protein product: CSVVGGQGVENYGYTF.